Below, 3 T cell receptor beta chains from the same sample are listed, as sequenced in a study of monozygotic twins with inflammatory bowel disease. With the 5' RACE reads reprocessed, TCRdb shows one record per CDR3 protein and no DNA. In total, the table holds 350,000 to 400,000 distinct CDR3 sequences. Source material: blood. These receptors all stem from a human donor with ulcerative colitis or Crohn's disease, or a healthy co-twin of an affected twin (not recorded which).

The chain couples TRBV3-1 to TRBJ1-3. Per the germline V gene, CDR1 is LGHDT and CDR2 is YNNKEL (reference sequence). There are 14 residues in the CDR3. The CDR3 sequence: CASSLRESGNTIYF.

The genes are TRBV4-3 and TRBJ2-2. Germline V lookup: CDR1 LGHNA, CDR2 YSLEER. The CDR3 sequence is 18 residues long. The CDR3 here is CASSQGIRGVDITGELFF.

This rearrangement joins TRBV5-1 to TRBJ1-6; TCRdb's assignment of TRBD1 cannot be checked, as there is no DNA. The CDR3 has 15 amino acids. In germline, CDR1 is SGHRS, CDR2 YFSETQ. CDR3 amino acids: CASSLQGTYNSPLHF.